This T cell receptor (beta chain) was sequenced for a study of blood T cell repertoires in COVID-19. Across the whole study: PBMCs, B-cell-depleted T cells, or T cells were the source of the cDNA or gDNA that made up the material.

In the source study's methods: Estimation of nucleated cell counts relied on the amplification of reference gene primers. The method was immunoSEQ multiplex PCR; TCRdb's version includes in-frame clones alone and lacks a portion of them. The DNA gave D and trimming, while V, J and clone size come from that table. Of 270,000 or so clones listed, 85% were seen once; the top ten hold less than 15%. CDR1 MRHNA and CDR2 SNTAGT come from the germline V gene. Trimming stripped 5 bases from V and 6 bases from J, with 17 bases between. This CDR3 comprises 15 residues. The J gene is TRBJ2-1, the V gene TRBV6-4; perhaps TRBD2 as D (6 bases). Material for sequencing was peripheral blood. This clonotype was sampled from a human donor in a cohort sampled during active COVID-19. For the CDR3, the DNA is TGTGCCAGCAGTTCCGGGACTTCCAGGGTCAATGAGCAGTTCTTC. This gives the protein CASSSGTSRVNEQFF.